These 2 T cell receptor beta chains came from one sample sequenced in a study of memory CD4+ T cells and cytomegalovirus serostatus. The sort gate was single viable CD3+CD4+CD8-CD45RO+ cells for memory CD4+ T cells. Profiled with immunoSEQ multiplex PCR; TCRdb holds only in-frame clones, not every one. The data contain 58,000 or so clones, over 65% of them singletons. The sequencing sample was made of memory CD4+ T cells from blood. These receptors all come from an adult in good health and CMV-seropositive.

The chain carries TRBV7-2 and TRBJ1-1; 7 bases fit TRBD1. This CDR3 comprises 13 residues. Germline-derived CDR1 and CDR2 are SGHTA and FQGNSA. V gave up 7 bases and J gave up 6 bases; unmatched junction bases: 8. CDR3 residues: CASTSRGQAEAFF. The CDR3 DNA reads TGTGCCAGCACCTCGAGGGGGCAGGCTGAAGCTTTCTTT.

The V call is TRBV6-1, the J call TRBJ2-3; a possible D gene is TRBD2 (6 bases). The CDR3 totals 14 residues. Germline lookup yields CDR1 MNHNS and CDR2 SASEGT. Between the trimmed V and J ends, which lost 6 bases and 2 bases, there was a span of 12 bases. CDR3 in DNA: TGTGCCAGCAGCCCGGGACTGCTCACAGATACGCAGTATTTT. Its protein product is CASSPGLLTDTQYF.